The present entry profiles one T cell receptor beta chain with its context. These data come from a study of cytomegalovirus exposure and HLA in healthy donors. 13 Jbeta primers and 60 Vbeta primers were used for the PCR. Method: immunoSEQ multiplex PCR; TCRdb's copy keeps in-frame clones and lacks some. The data hold approximately 150,000 clones, with about 82% observed a single time. V gave up 4 bases and J gave up 4 bases, with 10 bases separating them. The CDR3 has 13 residues. Germline CDR1 MNHEY, CDR2 SMNVEV (reference sequence). The sequencing sample was made of PBMCs. The sequence was obtained from a male donor in good health and CMV-seronegative. The chain is built from TRBV27 and TRBJ1-1; D is uncertain. For the CDR3, the DNA is TGTGCCAGCAGTTACGAGGAAACCACTGAAGCTTTCTTT. Translated, it gives CASSYEETTEAFF.